This T cell receptor (beta chain) stems from a study of T cells in Graves' hyperthyroidism and ophthalmopathy (dated 2019 in TCRdb). Broadly, across the study: To identify distinguishing TCR V-J signatures, a discovery cohort of about 95 patients was used, comprising some 43 with Graves' ophthalmopathy and 57 with stable Graves' hyperthyroidism. In over five Graves' hyperthyroidism patients, the study also compared T-cell repertoires from thyroid tissue with T-cell repertoires from blood. TCR Vbeta CDR3 sequencing of around 130 peripheral blood samples (more than 40 ophthalmopathy, 75 to 80 hyperthyroidism and some 17 progressor patients) is reported in the paper. Whether ophthalmopathy could be predicted prospectively was tested in an independent validation cohort made up of under 20 hyperthyroidism patients plus 17 patients who later progressed to ophthalmopathy. After blood sampling, hyperthyroidism patients were treated with methimazole at a starting dose of 30 mg daily, and ophthalmopathy patients were treated with high-dose intravenous methylprednisolone. For training and testing, the roughly 97 patients in the discovery cohort were randomly divided in a 7:3 ratio.

Study-wide conclusions, independent of this receptor: In validation, progression to ophthalmopathy was predicted by the model with 70.59% sensitivity and 72% to 85% specificity, a median of roughly 6.4 months before onset. In cross-validation, a model built on a 13 V-J signature told ophthalmopathy apart from stable hyperthyroidism with under 90% sensitivity and roughly 83% specificity, and in testing the same model reached 80%/75%. No statistical method was used to fix the sample size in advance, and group allocation was not hidden from the investigators. Most expanded thyroid clonotypes (frequency above 0.001) were also detected in blood, suggesting blood repertoires may reflect thyroid immune responses.

Graves' hyperthyroidism was defined as stable when no progression to ophthalmopathy occurred over 18 months of follow-up. Hyperthyroidism patients were newly diagnosed, had a disease duration of under 2 months, and were aged 18 to 65 years. Any patient with an uncontrolled infection, another autoimmune disease, pregnancy or lactation was excluded. Diagnoses were based on clinical symptoms, serum thyroxine and TRAb, thyroid ultrasound and orbital computed tomography. Total RNA was extracted using Trizol reagent, and RNA quality was assessed on an Agilent 2100 Bioanalyzer. Amplification of TCR beta CDR3 regions was carried out from RNA transcripts. The TCR CDR3 was subjected to a first round of RT-PCR using the HTBI primer set and the Qiagen OneStep RT-PCR kit. The libraries were constructed in a second round of multiplex PCR and then size-selected and purified. Paired-end sequencing of the libraries was performed with 100 bp reads on an Illumina HiSeq2000. The original pipeline was this. Raw data were processed with SOAPnuke, discarding reads with adapters, uncalled bases, mean Phred below 15, or no exact constant-primer or identifier match. High-quality paired reads were merged using COPE v1.2.5, and each unique nucleotide sequence was defined as a clonotype. MiTCR v1.1 was used to align clonotypes to the IMGT TRBV, TRBD and TRBJ reference segments. Analysis was restricted to V-J combinations with a frequency above 0.0001, which covered approximately 99% of repertoires. A TCS score was defined as the ratio between F50 (clonal expansion) and ExV (chaos), using BLOSUM62-based TCRdist between CDR3 peptides within each V-J. Welch's t-statistics and random forest reduced 500 to 550 V-J features to 13, which were used in a naive Bayes classifier (R e1071). TCRdb applied fastp at Q25 and MiXCR to the public reads, then kept only in-frame beta chains. Entries that share a CDR3 protein sequence are merged under the most common genes and DNA. These V and J calls rely on TCRdb rather than the paper's analysis. Here the sample has approximately 560,000 distinct CDR3 sequences; about 43% occur a single time. The ten most abundant clones make up about 7.8% of the sample.

Per the germline V gene (reference sequence), LNHDA is the CDR1 and SQIVND is the CDR2. Counted from cysteine to phenylalanine, this CDR3 has 15 amino acids. The DNA shown is the 45-base CDR3, in frame from base 1. V is cut by 9 bases and J by 3 bases, and the space between the germline ends is 20 bases. Comments on this clonotype: The target of this receptor is not known. No base-level quality is on record; no much larger clone is a single base apart.

The TCR sequence derives from a woman between 18 and 29 years old with Graves' hyperthyroidism. Donor details come from another sample of the same person, matched by shared clones. The chain was built from TRBV19 and TRBJ1-2; TRBD1 is a weak D gene call, 6 bases matching. Sequences were obtained from peripheral blood or thyroid tissue (not recorded which). The CDR3 region reads CASSARPQGDYGYTF. The DNA is as follows: TGTGCCAGCAGTGCGAGACCACAGGGCGACTATGGCTACACCTTC.